This is a list of T cell receptor beta chains from one sample in a study of T-cell reconstitution after alpha-beta-depleted transplantation in children. TCRdb reprocessed the PCR reads via MiXCR and lists one record per CDR3 protein. Of approximately 83,000 distinct CDR3 sequences in the sample, roughly 8% are singletons; the top ten hold 5.5% to 8.5%. Source: PBMCs from the stem cell graft donor, taken from the stem cell graft. These receptors all come from a human donor who donated a stem cell graft to a child with congenital amegakaryocytic thrombocytopenia. CDR3s include the opening cysteine and the closing phenylalanine or tryptophan. A D gene is named only where the DNA matches it firmly. Size is stated for part of the rows, as once, few or many counts, or as a class when the clone is expanded.

TRBV20-1	.	TRBJ2-6	14	many	TGCAGTGCTCCCGACCGTCGAGGGGCCAACGTCCTGACTTTC	CSAPDRRGANVLTF
TRBV10-2	.	TRBJ2-2	11	many	TGCGCCAGCAGTGTAACCGGGGAGCTGTTTTTT	CASSVTGELFF
TRBV12-3/TRBV12-4	.	TRBJ2-7	12	many	TGTGCCAGCAGACGAGGGGATTACGAGCAGTACTTC	CASRRGDYEQYF
TRBV7-9	TRBD2	TRBJ2-1	17	.	TGTGCCAGCAGCCCCCGACTAGCGGGAGAGGAATACAATGAGCAGTTCTTC	CASSPRLAGEEYNEQFF
TRBV7-8	.	TRBJ1-2	14	many	TGTGCCAGCAGCTTTCGCACGGATCCTTATGGCTACACCTTC	CASSFRTDPYGYTF
TRBV10-3	.	TRBJ2-3	12	many	TGTGCCATCAGTGATCCGCGGGACACGCAGTATTTT	CAISDPRDTQYF
TRBV12-3/TRBV12-4	.	TRBJ2-1	14	many	TGTGCCAGCAGCCGCGGGACACTCTACAATGAGCAGTTCTTC	CASSRGTLYNEQFF
TRBV10-3	.	TRBJ1-5	16	many	TGTGCCATCAGCTCAGGGCCAGTAAGAGGCAATCAGCCCCAGCATTTT	CAISSGPVRGNQPQHF
TRBV20-1	TRBD2	TRBJ2-1	18	many	TGCAGTGCTCTAAGACTAGCGGGGAGAGGGGGTATATACAATGAGCAGTTCTTC	CSALRLAGRGGIYNEQFF
TRBV20-1	TRBD2	TRBJ2-1	16	many	TGCAGTGCTAGAGGGGTAGCGGGAGGCTCCTACAATGAGCAGTTCTTC	CSARGVAGGSYNEQFF
TRBV6-5	.	TRBJ2-3	14	many	TGTGCCAGCAGACTTATGAGGGAGTCGGATACGCAGTATTTT	CASRLMRESDTQYF
TRBV20-1	TRBD1	TRBJ1-5	13	many	TGCAGTGCTAGGGGGGCAGGGGGGCAGCCCCAGCATTTT	CSARGAGGQPQHF
TRBV18	.	TRBJ2-6	16	few	TGTGCCAGCTCACCGCCAGGACTATCTGGGGCCAACGTCCTGACTTTC	CASSPPGLSGANVLTF
TRBV20-1	TRBD2	TRBJ2-5	15	many	TGCAGTGCGCCCCCAGCGGGGGGTCCAGAGGGGACCCAGTACTTC	CSAPPAGGPEGTQYF
TRBV4-2	.	TRBJ1-3	16	.	TGTGCCAGCAGCCAGAACACAGGAAACTCTGGAAACACCATATATTTT	CASSQNTGNSGNTIYF
TRBV20-1	.	TRBJ2-2	12	many	TGCAGTGCTCCAGGGGGGACCGGGGAGCTGTTTTTT	CSAPGGTGELFF
TRBV28	TRBD1	TRBJ2-3	14	many	TGTGCCAGCGGGACAGGGGGCGGCACAGATACGCAGTATTTT	CASGTGGGTDTQYF
TRBV30	TRBD2	TRBJ2-7	14	many	TGTGCCTGGAGTCGCTGGACTAGCGGGAGCGAGCAGTACTTC	CAWSRWTSGSEQYF
TRBV7-6	.	TRBJ2-2	15	once	TGTGCCAGCAGCCCAGACGCCGGGGGAACCGGGGAGCTGTTTTTT	CASSPDAGGTGELFF
TRBV5-1	TRBD2	TRBJ2-1	15	many	TGCGCCAGCAGCTGGGGACTAGCGGGGAGGAATGAGCAGTTCTTC	CASSWGLAGRNEQFF
TRBV2	.	TRBJ2-1	15	many	TGTGCCAGCAGGGGGTGGGACGATAAGGACAATGAGCAGTTCTTC	CASRGWDDKDNEQFF
TRBV5-1	.	TRBJ2-3	13	many	TGCGCCAGCAGCCCTCTATTCACAGATACGCAGTATTTT	CASSPLFTDTQYF
TRBV12-3/TRBV12-4	TRBD2	TRBJ2-2	16	.	TGTGCCAGCAGCATTTTTGCGGGAGTGAACACCGGGGAGCTGTTTTTT	CASSIFAGVNTGELFF
TRBV20-1	TRBD2	TRBJ2-5	16	many	TGCAGTGCGTGGGGAGGGACTAGCGGGAGAGGCGAGACCCAGTACTTC	CSAWGGTSGRGETQYF
TRBV7-7	.	TRBJ2-2	14	many	TGTGCCAGCAGCTTAAACCTAGCCGCCGGGGAGCTGTTTTTT	CASSLNLAAGELFF
TRBV12-3/TRBV12-4	.	TRBJ2-2	11	many	TGTGCCAGCAGTTACACCGGGGAGCTGTTTTTT	CASSYTGELFF
TRBV5-1	.	TRBJ1-1	12	many	TGCGCCAGCAGCGGCCCCTGGGGTGAAGCTTTCTTT	CASSGPWGEAFF
TRBV5-6	.	TRBJ2-7	12	many	TGTGCCAGCAGCTTGGCTCTTGGGGAGCAGTACTTC	CASSLALGEQYF
TRBV6-1	TRBD1	TRBJ1-6	16	.	TGTGCCAGCAGTGAAAGGGGGCAGCCGTATAATTCACCCCTCCACTTT	CASSERGQPYNSPLHF
TRBV28	TRBD1	TRBJ1-4	16	.	TGTGCCAGCAGTACCCACGGACAGGGAACTAATGAAAAACTGTTTTTT	CASSTHGQGTNEKLFF